A single sample gave rise to the 14 T cell receptor beta chains below, sequenced in a study of identifying expanded T cells in peripheral blood. TCRdb's table, derived via immunoSEQ multiplex PCR, lists solely in-frame clones and lacks some. The profile shows about 85,000 clones, 88% of them singletons. The sample was blood. The receptors originated from a person aged 18 to 75 in good health.

The rearrangement joins TRBV9 to TRBJ2-1; 8 bases agree with TRBD2. The germline gives CDR1 SGDLS, CDR2 YYNGEE. The CDR3 loop spans 16 amino acids. The junction had 12 bases not matched to a gene; V was cut back by 4 bases and J by 6 bases. DNA for the CDR3: TGTGCCAGCAGCCCCCGGGAGGCCGGGGGGGCCAATGAGCAGTTCTTC. Translation gives CASSPREAGGANEQFF.

The rearrangement links TRBV30 to TRBJ1-6; D is unclear. With 1 base removed from V and 10 bases from J, the gap between germline ends came to 14 bases. Per the germline V gene, CDR1 is GTSNPN and CDR2 is SVGIG (reference sequence). CDR3 length: 14 amino acids. The CDR3: CAWSGAFGSSPLHF. The CDR3 bases are TGTGCCTGGAGTGGGGCGTTCGGGTCCTCACCCCTCCACTTT. The entire variable domain, with the rest obtained from reference TRBV30 and TRBJ1-6, is as follows: SQTIHQWPATLVQPVGSPLSLECTVEGTSNPNLYWYRQAAGRGLQLLFYSVGIGQISSEVPQNLSASRPQDRQFILSSKKLLLSDSGFYLCAWSGAFGSSPLHFGNGTRLTVT.

V gene TRBV27 combines with J gene TRBJ1-1; D is undetermined. Trimming removed 7 bases from V and 2 bases from J, with 11 bases in between. The CDR3 spans 13 residues. The germline CDR1 and CDR2 sequences are MNHEY and SMNVEV (reference sequence). The CDR3: CASKLGANTEAFF. The DNA for the CDR3 is TGTGCCAGCAAGTTAGGTGCCAACACTGAAGCTTTCTTT.

J is TRBJ2-3 and V is TRBV7-7; 7 bases fit TRBD2. CDR1 and CDR2 (germline): SSHAT, FNYEAQ (reference sequence). V was clipped by 5 bases and J by 6 bases; unmatched bases: 11. The CDR3 has 15 amino acids. This CDR3 is CASSLGTTPLDTQYF. The CDR3 coding sequence is TGTGCCAGCAGCCTCGGGACTACCCCCCTGGATACGCAGTATTTT.

The chain couples TRBV6-1 to TRBJ1-5; D not certain. The CDR3 length is 13 residues. The V end was cut by 6 bases, the J end by 0 bases, with 6 bases between. Germline assignment: CDR1 MNHNS and CDR2 SASEGT. The CDR3 DNA sequence: TGTGCCAGCAGAACAGATAGCAATCAGCCCCAGCATTTT. Its protein is CASRTDSNQPQHF.

CDR3 region: CSARQHEQYF. The CDR3 nucleotides are TGCAGTGCTAGACAACACGAGCAGTACTTC. V gene TRBV20-1 combines with J gene TRBJ2-7; the D is unclear. Germline values: CDR1 DFQATT, CDR2 SNEGSKA (reference sequence). V shed 2 bases and J shed 5 bases, with 4 bases lying between them. The CDR3 contains 10 residues.

DNA for the CDR3: TGTGCCAGCAGCTTGGGAACTCGTGGCGAGCAGTACTTC. Translating it yields CASSLGTRGEQYF. The chain uses TRBV5-8 and TRBJ2-7; D uncertain. Germline-derived CDR1 and CDR2 are SGHTS and YDEGEE. Trimming took off 0 bases at V and 6 bases at J, with 10 bases between the two ends. The CDR3 runs to 13 residues.

V is TRBV5-1 and J is TRBJ2-7; 8 bases are shared with TRBD1. V dropped 3 bases and J dropped 7; count of bases not matched to a gene: 12. CDR3 length: 15 amino acids. CDR1 is SGHRS, CDR2 YFSETQ, per germline. The CDR3 region has the DNA TGCGCCAGCAGCTACGATGTTCAGGGGGCGGGTGAGCAGTACTTC. Encoded protein: CASSYDVQGAGEQYF.

The V call is TRBV7-2, the J call TRBJ1-3, with TRBD1 as a possible D gene (6 bases). Trimming removed 2 bases at V and 2 bases at J, with 7 bases between. Germline V gene lookup returns CDR1 SGHTA and CDR2 FQGNSA. The CDR3 has 14 residues. The CDR3 nucleotides read TGTGCCAGCAGCTTAAAGGGGGCTGGAAACACCATATATTTT. Translated: CASSLKGAGNTIYF.

This rearrangement joins TRBV7-9 to TRBJ2-1, with 13 bases lining up with TRBD2. With V trimmed by 5 bases and J by 16 bases, 17 bases remained unmatched. CDR3 length: 16 amino acids. Germline V lookup: CDR1 SEHNR, CDR2 FQNEAQ (reference sequence). CDR3 nucleotides: TGTGCCAGCAGCCCGCAACTAGCGGGGGGGCCGGCACGGTTTTTCTTC. Its translation is CASSPQLAGGPARFFF.

This rearrangement joins TRBV29-1 to TRBJ1-2; D is uncertain. Deletions cut 0 bases from V and 5 bases from J, with 13 bases between. The germline V gene has CDR1 SQVTM and CDR2 ANQGSEA. The CDR3 runs 14 residues. The CDR3 loop reads CSVEDPGSGYGYTF. CDR3 bases: TGCAGCGTTGAAGATCCGGGATCCGGGTATGGCTACACCTTC.

The genes are TRBV11-2 and TRBJ1-1, with no clear D. Germline V gives CDR1 SGHAT, CDR2 FQNNGV. The V end was cut by 4 bases, the J end by 0 bases, with 9 bases between. This CDR3 is built from 14 residues. The CDR3 region has the DNA TGTGCCAGCAGCTCGAACGTAATGAACACTGAAGCTTTCTTT. As protein: CASSSNVMNTEAFF.

The chain is built from TRBV13 and TRBJ2-7; D gene uncertain. The CDR3 consists of 12 residues. Deletions cut 0 bases from V and 8 bases from J, with 8 bases between. Germline CDR1 PRHDT, CDR2 FYEKMQ (reference sequence). The CDR3 region is CASSLGRQKQYF. The DNA for the CDR3 is TGTGCCAGCAGCTTAGGCCGGCAGAAGCAGTACTTC.

This clone was seen just once. This chain connects TRBV10-3 to TRBJ1-6; 7 positions agree with TRBD1. CDR1 ENHRY and CDR2 SYGVKD come from the germline V gene. The V gene end was trimmed by 6 bases and the J gene end by 3 bases; junction bases not matched to a gene: 5. The CDR3 has 15 residues. CDR3 sequence: CAISLGTVYNSPLHF. In nucleotides, the CDR3 is TGTGCCATCAGCCTCGGGACAGTCTATAATTCACCCCTCCACTTT.